This T cell receptor (beta chain) was recorded in a study of CD8 T cells in ankylosing spondylitis. The study, taken as a whole, reports: Seemingly distinctive of ankylosing spondylitis blood was a TCR beta motif formed by eight highly homologous variants.

Trimming took 5 bases from V and 1 from J; bases not matched to a gene: 5. Germline loops: CDR1 DFQATT, CDR2 SNEGSKA (reference sequence). CDR3 length: 13 amino acids. In TCRdb, the 5' RACE reads were re-called with MiXCR into one record per CDR3 protein. The sample has roughly 700,000 distinct CDR3 sequences, roughly 19% seen once; the top ten hold 15% to 20%. About this clonotype itself: The antigen is not known.

The receptor comes from a male donor with ankylosing spondylitis. The V gene is TRBV20-1, the J gene TRBJ2-7; 7 nucleotides align to TRBD2. The sample comprised blood, either unsorted or a sorted T cell fraction (not recorded which). CDR3 in DNA: TGCAGTGCTCTGACTAGCAGATCCTACGAGCAGTACTTC. It translates to CSALTSRSYEQYF.